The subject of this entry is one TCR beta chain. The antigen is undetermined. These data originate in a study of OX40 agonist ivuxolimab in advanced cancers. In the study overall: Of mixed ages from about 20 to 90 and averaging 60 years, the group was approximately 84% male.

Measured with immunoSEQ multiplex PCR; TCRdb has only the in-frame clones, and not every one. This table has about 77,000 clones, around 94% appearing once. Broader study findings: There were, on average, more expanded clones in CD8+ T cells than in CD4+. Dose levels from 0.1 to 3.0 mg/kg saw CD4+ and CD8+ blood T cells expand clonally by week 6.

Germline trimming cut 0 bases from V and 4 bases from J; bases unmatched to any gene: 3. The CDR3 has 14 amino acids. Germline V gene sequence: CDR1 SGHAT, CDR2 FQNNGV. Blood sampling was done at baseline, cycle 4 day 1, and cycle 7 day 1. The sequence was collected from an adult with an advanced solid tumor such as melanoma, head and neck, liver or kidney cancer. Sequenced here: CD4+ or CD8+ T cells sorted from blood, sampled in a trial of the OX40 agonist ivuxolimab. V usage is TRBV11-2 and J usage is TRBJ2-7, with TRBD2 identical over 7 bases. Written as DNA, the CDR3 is TGTGCCAGCAGCTTAGAGGGAGGGCCTTACGAGCAGTACTTC. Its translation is CASSLEGGPYEQYF.